The entry below describes one TCR beta chain. These data originate in a study of T cell changes during pregnancy in multiple sclerosis. Here immunoSEQ multiplex PCR was the method, and the copy in TCRdb shows in-frame clones only, minus some. The sample consists of about 34,000 clones, roughly 88% of them appearing once. The CDR3 length is 18 residues. CDR1 and CDR2 from the germline V gene are SGHTA and FQGNSA. The V and J ends lost 4 bases and 0 bases, in that order; junction bases with no gene match: 8. The chain combines TRBV7-2 with TRBJ1-6; 8 bases fit TRBD1. The sample consisted of peripheral blood, taken in the second trimester of pregnancy. The receptor was derived from a female donor in good health, enrolled as a control in a pregnancy study. CDR3 loop: CASSYRTGFGSYNSPLHF. CDR3 nucleotide sequence: TGTGCCAGCAGCTACCGGACAGGGTTTGGCTCCTATAATTCACCCCTCCACTTT.